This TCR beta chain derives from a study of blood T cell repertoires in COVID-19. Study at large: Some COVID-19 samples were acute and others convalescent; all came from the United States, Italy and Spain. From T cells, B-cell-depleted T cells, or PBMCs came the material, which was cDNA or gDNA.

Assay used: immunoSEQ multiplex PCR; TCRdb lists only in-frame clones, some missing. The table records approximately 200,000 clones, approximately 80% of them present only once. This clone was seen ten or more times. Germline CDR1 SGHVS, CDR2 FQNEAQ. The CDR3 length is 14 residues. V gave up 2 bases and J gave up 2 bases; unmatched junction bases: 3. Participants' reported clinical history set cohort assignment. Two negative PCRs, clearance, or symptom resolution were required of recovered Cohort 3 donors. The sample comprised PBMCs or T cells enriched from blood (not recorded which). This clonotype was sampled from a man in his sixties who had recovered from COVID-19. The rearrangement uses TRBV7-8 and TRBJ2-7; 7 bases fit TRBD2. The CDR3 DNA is TGTGCCAGCAGCTTAACAAGCGGGGCCTACGAGCAGTACTTC. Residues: CASSLTSGAYEQYF.